This T cell receptor beta chain derives from a study of CD8 T cells in Susac syndrome. This CDR3 is built from 13 residues. V lost 3 bases and J lost 0, with 9 bases in between. Germline values: CDR1 GTSNPN, CDR2 SVGIG (reference sequence). It was with random hexamers that 0.5 to 1 ug RNA was reverse transcribed. TCRdb redid the calling of the immunoSEQ multiplex PCR reads with MiXCR, one entry per CDR3 protein. The sample carries about 180,000 distinct CDR3 sequences, approximately 94% recorded once. The sample comprised CD4+ T cells from PBMCs. V and J are TRBV30 and TRBJ2-7; perhaps TRBD1 as D (6 bases). The origin of this receptor is a human donor with Susac syndrome. The CDR3: CAWSRTDSYEQYF. CDR3 coding DNA: TGTGCCTGGAGCCGGACAGACTCCTACGAGCAGTACTTC.